Below, 6 T cell receptor beta chains from the same sample are listed, as sequenced in a study of control samples from healthy donors and cancer patients. Clones were read by immunoSEQ multiplex PCR, and TCRdb kept only the in-frame ones, dropping some. This sample has 150,000 to 200,000 clones, with over 85% found just once. Sequenced sample: blood. The receptor set was obtained from a man in his thirties or forties in good health.

The chain uses TRBV29-1 and TRBJ1-1; D is undetermined. Deletions cut 3 bases from V and 0 bases from J, with 14 bases between. This CDR3 has 15 residues. Germline V CDR1 and CDR2: SQVTM, ANQGSEA. The DNA for the CDR3 is TGCAGCGTTGAGGTGGGTAGCCGCTTGAACACTGAAGCTTTCTTT. This gives the protein CSVEVGSRLNTEAFF.

In DNA, the CDR3 is TGTGCCAGTAGTCCAAGGGACAGTGCACCCTACGAGCAGTACTTC. Translated, it gives CASSPRDSAPYEQYF. The chain links TRBV19 to TRBJ2-7; 7 bases fit TRBD1. Germline CDR1 is LNHDA and CDR2 is SQIVND (reference sequence). The CDR3 spans 15 residues. Trimming removed 5 bases from V and 2 bases from J; junction bases left unmatched: 9.

The rearrangement links TRBV7-3 to TRBJ2-5; the match to TRBD1 covers 12 bases. This CDR3 region has 16 residues. Trimming cost V 5 bases and J 5 bases; bases outside gene matches: 9. The germline gives CDR1 SGHTA, CDR2 FQGTGA. The CDR3 nucleotides read TGTGCCAGCAGCGCCTCCGGGACAGGGGGCCCGGAGACCCAGTACTTC. Its protein is CASSASGTGGPETQYF.

The J gene is TRBJ2-1, the V gene TRBV4-2; 11 positions agree with TRBD2. The ends lost 1 base at V and 3 bases at J; junction bases unmatched: 5. The CDR3 is made up of 17 amino acids. CDR1 is LGHNA and CDR2 is YNFKEQ in the germline V gene. CDR3 residues: CASSQVSSGGSYNEQFF. The CDR3 DNA sequence: TGTGCCAGCAGCCAAGTGTCTAGCGGGGGGAGCTACAATGAGCAGTTCTTC.

J is TRBJ2-4 and V is TRBV5-4; D tentatively reads TRBD1 or TRBD2 (5 bases each). This CDR3 is 17 amino acids long. In germline, CDR1 is SGHNT, CDR2 YYREEE (reference sequence). The V end was cut by 0 bases, the J end by 1 base, with 14 bases between. In nucleotides, the CDR3 is TGTGCCAGCAGCTTGGGGACTGGGGGATCGGCCAAAAACATTCAGTACTTC. Translation: CASSLGTGGSAKNIQYF.

The V and J genes are TRBV11-2 and TRBJ2-5; 14 positions match TRBD2. The germline gives CDR1 SGHAT, CDR2 FQNNGV. The CDR3 has 15 residues. J lost 6 bases, V lost 5 bases, and 5 bases had no gene match. The CDR3 protein is CASSPGTSGRKTQYF. The CDR3 bases are TGTGCCAGCAGCCCGGGGACTAGCGGGAGAAAGACCCAGTACTTC.